The rows below give T cell receptor beta chains drawn from one sample of a study of blood T cell repertoires in COVID-19. Assay used: immunoSEQ multiplex PCR; TCRdb lists only in-frame clones, some missing. This sample carries about 330,000 clones, roughly 88% of them seen once, and the ten largest clones take 4%. The specimen was peripheral blood. These receptor sequences come from a woman aged 45-59 years with active or convalescent COVID-19. Both conserved end residues are part of each CDR3. D genes are given only for firm matches. Not every row has a clone size; where given, it reads once, few, many or a size class.

v_gene,d_gene,abundance,j_gene,CDR3aa,CDR3nt
TRBV7-9,-,-,TRBJ1-1,CASSLGASPEAFF,TGTGCCAGCAGCTTGGGCGCTTCCCCTGAAGCTTTCTTT
TRBV18,TRBD1,-,TRBJ1-2,CASSPGQGRSGYGYTF,TGTGCCAGCTCACCAGGACAGGGGCGATCTGGCTATGGCTACACCTTC
TRBV6-5,-,-,TRBJ1-2,CASRSVQGVNYGYTF,TGTGCCAGCAGGTCCGTACAGGGTGTAAACTATGGCTACACCTTC
TRBV11-3,TRBD1,-,TRBJ1-1,CASSPGQGAAETEAFF,TGTGCCAGCAGCCCGGGACAGGGGGCGGCGGAAACTGAAGCTTTCTTT
TRBV7-9,-,-,TRBJ2-7,CASSPLGAPYEQYF,TGTGCCAGCAGCCCCCTGGGGGCACCCTACGAGCAGTACTTC
TRBV19,-,-,TRBJ1-6,CASSIGQGFLAGSPLHF,TGTGCCAGTAGTATAGGTCAGGGCTTTCTCGCAGGTTCACCCCTCCACTTT
TRBV5-4,TRBD1,-,TRBJ2-2,CATLDRVNTGELFF,TGTGCCACCCTGGACAGGGTGAACACCGGGGAGCTGTTTTTT
TRBV10-3,TRBD1,once,TRBJ2-3,CAISVGPGGGSDTQYF,TGTGCCATCAGTGTAGGGCCAGGGGGCGGATCAGATACGCAGTATTTT
TRBV20-1,-,-,TRBJ1-1,CSASQGQITEAFF,TGCAGTGCTAGTCAGGGGCAAATCACTGAAGCTTTCTTT
TRBV3-1/TRBV3-2,-,-,TRBJ2-1,CASSHDLGGGAGNEQFF,TGTGCCAGCAGCCACGACCTTGGAGGGGGGGCCGGCAATGAGCAGTTCTTC
TRBV7-2,-,-,TRBJ1-3,CASSRLSSSGNTIYF,TGTGCCAGCAGCCGCCTTTCGAGCTCTGGAAACACCATATATTTT
TRBV28,-,-,TRBJ1-2,CASRARALASGYTF,TGTGCCAGCAGGGCCCGAGCCCTAGCTAGTGGCTACACCTTC
TRBV19,TRBD1,-,TRBJ2-7,CASSVRSGQGFYEQYF,TGTGCCAGTAGCGTACGGTCGGGACAGGGGTTCTACGAGCAGTACTTC
TRBV5-4,-,-,TRBJ1-1,CASSLDTPRSTEAFF,TGTGCCAGCAGCTTGGACACTCCGCGGAGCACTGAAGCTTTCTTT
TRBV4-3,-,-,TRBJ1-3,CASSQDTGLASGNTIYF,TGCGCCAGCAGCCAAGATACAGGGCTCGCCTCTGGAAACACCATATATTTT
TRBV28,TRBD1,few,TRBJ2-7,CASSSPPGQTYEQYF,TGTGCCAGCAGTTCTCCACCGGGACAGACCTACGAGCAGTACTTC
TRBV5-4,-,-,TRBJ2-1,CASSFPRGGDNEQFF,TGTGCCAGCAGCTTTCCCCGAGGGGGGGACAATGAGCAGTTCTTC
TRBV6-5,TRBD1,-,TRBJ2-7,CASPTGYAYEQYF,TGTGCCAGCCCGACAGGGTACGCCTACGAGCAGTACTTC
TRBV6-5,TRBD2,-,TRBJ2-1,CASRPGLAGENLFF,TGTGCCAGCAGACCCGGACTAGCGGGAGAAAATCTGTTCTTC
TRBV2,TRBD1,-,TRBJ1-2,CASSWDSADYGYTF,TGTGCCAGCAGTTGGGACAGCGCTGACTATGGCTACACCTTC
TRBV30,-,-,TRBJ2-3,CAWSVLLGARDTQYF,TGTGCCTGGAGTGTACTCTTAGGCGCTAGAGATACGCAGTATTTT
TRBV9,-,-,TRBJ2-6,CASSVGRAGANVLTF,TGTGCCAGCAGCGTAGGCAGGGCTGGGGCCAACGTCCTGACTTTC
TRBV7-2,TRBD2,-,TRBJ2-3,CASSSGTTTDTQYF,TGTGCCAGCAGCTCCGGGACTACCACAGATACGCAGTATTTT
TRBV11-3,TRBD1,once,TRBJ1-4,CASSLPGQATNEKLFF,TGTGCCAGCAGCCTACCGGGACAGGCAACTAATGAAAAACTGTTTTTT
TRBV7-2,-,-,TRBJ2-5,CASRLSGGRETQYF,TGTGCCAGCAGGTTATCAGGGGGGCGGGAGACCCAGTACTTC
TRBV30,-,-,TRBJ2-1,CAWSALEAHNEQFF,TGTGCCTGGAGCGCACTAGAAGCCCACAATGAGCAGTTCTTC
TRBV7-3,-,once,TRBJ2-3,CASSLTSATPDTQYF,TGTGCCAGCAGCTTAACTAGCGCCACCCCAGATACGCAGTATTTT
TRBV28,TRBD1,-,TRBJ2-7,CASSPRQGSYEQYF,TGTGCCAGCAGCCCAAGACAGGGGTCCTACGAGCAGTACTTC
TRBV3-1/TRBV3-2,TRBD1,-,TRBJ1-2,CASSQDDMPGGYGYTF,TGTGCCAGCAGCCAAGATGATATGCCAGGGGGCTATGGCTACACCTTC
TRBV5-4,-,-,TRBJ2-1,CASSLAGQGGDEQFF,TGTGCCAGCAGCTTGGCCGGGCAGGGGGGCGATGAGCAGTTCTTC
TRBV12-5,TRBD1,-,TRBJ2-3,CASGLGQGVITDTQYF,TGTGCTAGTGGTTTGGGACAGGGCGTCATCACAGATACGCAGTATTTT
TRBV7-9,-,-,TRBJ1-1,CASSLTGLGVNTEAFF,TGTGCCAGCAGCTTGACAGGACTGGGGGTGAACACTGAAGCTTTCTTT
TRBV3-1/TRBV3-2,TRBD1,-,TRBJ1-2,CASSLNLQGRKDYGYTF,TGTGCCAGCAGCCTAAACCTACAGGGGCGGAAGGACTATGGCTACACCTTC
TRBV5-1,TRBD1,-,TRBJ1-1,CASSLDRGNTEAFF,TGCGCCAGCAGCTTGGACAGGGGAAACACTGAAGCTTTCTTT
TRBV2,-,-,TRBJ2-5,CASSDRGLRQETQYF,TGTGCCAGCAGTGACCGGGGACTTCGCCAAGAGACCCAGTACTTC
TRBV5-1,-,-,TRBJ1-6,CASSSRGQRNSPLHF,TGCGCCAGCAGCTCACGAGGACAGCGGAATTCACCCCTCCACTTT
TRBV5-1,TRBD1,-,TRBJ2-7,CASSPGTGSYEQYF,TGCGCCAGCAGCCCCGGGACAGGGTCCTACGAGCAGTACTTC
TRBV2,-,once,TRBJ1-4,CASSDTGQAGEKLFF,TGTGCCAGCAGTGATACAGGGCAGGCAGGTGAAAAACTGTTTTTT
TRBV7-2,-,few,TRBJ2-7,CASRETGTQAYEQYF,TGTGCCAGCAGAGAAACCGGGACACAGGCCTACGAGCAGTACTTC
TRBV6-2/TRBV6-3,-,-,TRBJ2-7,CASSQIQGWGHYEQYF,TGTGCCAGCAGTCAAATACAGGGTTGGGGACACTACGAGCAGTACTTC
TRBV6-5,-,-,TRBJ2-5,CASSLQRQSQETQYF,TGTGCCAGCAGTCTTCAACGACAGAGCCAAGAGACCCAGTACTTC
TRBV5-1,TRBD2,-,TRBJ2-7,CASSTKEPGGSYEQYF,TGCGCCAGCAGCACTAAAGAGCCGGGAGGCTCCTACGAGCAGTACTTC
TRBV5-4,-,-,TRBJ2-2,CASSLVGVNGELFF,TGTGCCAGCAGCTTGGTCGGGGTTAACGGGGAGCTGTTTTTT
TRBV28,TRBD1,few,TRBJ1-2,CASSSGTGKYNYGYTF,TGTGCCAGCAGTTCAGGGACAGGGAAATACAACTATGGCTACACCTTC
TRBV24-1,-,-,TRBJ1-1,CATSASGTHSYTEAFF,TGTGCCACCAGTGCCTCCGGGACACACTCTTACACTGAAGCTTTCTTT
TRBV2,-,-,TRBJ1-1,CASSLRAEAFF,TGTGCCAGCAGTTTACGGGCTGAAGCTTTCTTT
TRBV30,-,-,TRBJ1-3,CAWSVLRGKTGNTIYF,TGTGCCTGGAGTGTACTGCGGGGCAAGACTGGAAACACCATATATTTT
TRBV9,TRBD1,-,TRBJ1-3,CASSPDRGVLAGNTIYF,TGTGCCAGCAGCCCCGACAGGGGTGTCCTGGCTGGAAACACCATATATTTT
TRBV5-1,TRBD1,-,TRBJ2-7,CASSFFRDRVLEQYF,TGCGCCAGCAGCTTCTTCCGGGACAGGGTTCTCGAGCAGTACTTC
TRBV6-2/TRBV6-3,TRBD2,-,TRBJ2-7,CASSPALAGTYEQYF,TGTGCCAGCAGTCCCGCACTAGCGGGGACCTACGAGCAGTACTTC